This T cell receptor (beta chain) was profiled in a study of cytomegalovirus exposure and HLA in healthy donors. Study at large: An early data release held tens of millions of unique TCRs from HLA-typed donors. Findings and limits, study-wide: The authors judged a highly shared variant cluster likely a sequencing artifact.

Germline lookup yields CDR1 MDHEN and CDR2 SYDVKM. Trimming cost V 4 bases and J 0 bases, with 22 bases left between them. CDR3 length: 19 amino acids. Amplification used 60 Vbeta primers and 13 Jbeta primers. In the source study's methods: An analysis that came later counted approximately 76 million unique TCR beta chains, around 12 million shared. Assay used: immunoSEQ multiplex PCR; TCRdb lists only in-frame clones, some missing. V and J calls and clone size are given by that table; D and trimming were obtained from the DNA. Of 250,000 to 350,000 clones in the sample, more than 80% were seen once. Worth noting for this clone: Its matching antigen is unknown.

The chain links TRBV28 to TRBJ2-1; D is ambiguous. Sequencing was carried out using PBMCs. This clonotype was sampled from a man aged 35-49 years in good health and CMV-seropositive. Here the CDR3 reads CASSSSLGAQASSYNEQFF. In DNA form, the CDR3 reads TGTGCCAGCAGTTCGTCCCTGGGTGCGCAGGCCAGCTCCTACAATGAGCAGTTCTTC.